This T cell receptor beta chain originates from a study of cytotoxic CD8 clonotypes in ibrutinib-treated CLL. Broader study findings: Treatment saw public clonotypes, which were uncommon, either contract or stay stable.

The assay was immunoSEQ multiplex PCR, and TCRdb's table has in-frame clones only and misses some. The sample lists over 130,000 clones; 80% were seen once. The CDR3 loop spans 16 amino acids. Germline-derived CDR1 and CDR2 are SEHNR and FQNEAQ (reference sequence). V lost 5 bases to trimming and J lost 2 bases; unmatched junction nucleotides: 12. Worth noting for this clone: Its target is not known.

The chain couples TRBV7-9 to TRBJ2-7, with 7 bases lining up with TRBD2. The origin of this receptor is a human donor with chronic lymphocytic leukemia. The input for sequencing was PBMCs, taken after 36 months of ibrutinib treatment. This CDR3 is CASSLPRGGGTYEQYF. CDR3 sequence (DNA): TGTGCCAGCAGCCTGCCTCGTGGCGGGGGAACCTACGAGCAGTACTTC.